The entry below gives a single T cell receptor (beta chain) sequence along with its context. Its specificity is unknown. This was the immunoSEQ version 4 assay in survey mode. Profiling relied on immunoSEQ multiplex PCR, and the TCRdb table lists in-frame clones only, not all of them. The sample yields approximately 39,000 clones, 82% seen once. The data are from a study of persistence of HIV-infected CD4 T cells. An overlapping HIV-1 Gag peptide pool stimulated these cells at 0.85 to 1 ug/peptide/mL. CD40L/CD69 double-negative CD45RO-high memory CD4+ T cells were collected. Per germline, CDR1 KGHSH and CDR2 LQKENI. This CDR3 spans 15 amino acids. J was trimmed by 3 bases and V by 5 bases; bases with no gene match: 7.

Sequencing used cultured CD4+ T cells from PBMCs, obtained from a patient who received antiretroviral therapy. The sequence came from an adult with HIV. The donor label of this sample is uncertain. V is TRBV18 and J is TRBJ2-7, with 10 bases identical to TRBD1. Here the CDR3 reads CASSADRGGLYEQYF. DNA for the CDR3: TGTGCCAGCTCAGCGGACAGGGGGGGACTCTACGAGCAGTACTTC.